These T cell receptor beta chains were read from a single sample in a study of T cell clonotyping in hematopoietic cell transplantation. Assay: immunoSEQ multiplex PCR; the TCRdb copy retains only in-frame clones and omits some. This table has around 17,000 clones, more than 70% appearing once. This material consisted of PBMCs, taken 100 days after allogeneic stem cell transplant. These receptors were obtained from a male patient between 55 and 70 years old who had an allogeneic stem cell transplant from a related donor, so the T cells may come from the graft donor. Some clones in this sample may be carry-over from other donors' samples. Each CDR3 is given with its conserved first and last residue. A D gene is named only where the DNA matches it firmly. Clone size is shown for a subset of rows, as once, few, many or a class of expanded clone.

v_gene	len	j_gene	abundance	d_gene	CDR3aa	CDR3nt
TRBV5-1	14	TRBJ1-1	NA	NA	CASSLTGTDTEAFF	TGCGCCAGCAGCCTTACGGGGACCGATACTGAAGCTTTCTTT
TRBV11-2	18	TRBJ2-6	NA	NA	CASSLAQLHPSGANVLTF	TGTGCCAGCAGCTTAGCACAGTTACACCCCTCTGGGGCCAACGTCCTGACTTTC
TRBV10-3	17	TRBJ1-2	NA	TRBD1	CAISDRDRDRSNYGYTF	TGTGCCATCAGTGATCGCGACCGGGACAGGAGTAACTATGGCTACACCTTC
TRBV5-1	13	TRBJ1-1	NA	NA	CASSNEENTEAFF	TGCGCCAGCAGTAACGAAGAGAACACTGAAGCTTTCTTT
TRBV6-1	15	TRBJ2-1	NA	NA	CASSVTDTSYNEQFF	TGTGCCAGCAGTGTCACCGATACCTCCTACAATGAGCAGTTCTTC
TRBV7-2	16	TRBJ2-1	NA	TRBD1	CASSLGGTGEVNEQFF	TGTGCCAGCAGCTTAGGTGGGACAGGGGAGGTGAATGAGCAGTTCTTC
TRBV5-6	14	TRBJ2-7	NA	TRBD2	CASRRTSGSYEQYF	TGTGCCAGCAGACGGACTAGCGGGTCCTACGAGCAGTACTTC
TRBV19	16	TRBJ2-5	NA	NA	CASSIGGFRGQETQYF	TGTGCCAGTAGTATTGGGGGATTTAGGGGCCAAGAGACCCAGTACTTC
TRBV9	16	TRBJ2-2	NA	TRBD2	CASSVAAGGYTGELFF	TGTGCCAGCAGCGTAGCGGCGGGGGGGTACACCGGGGAGCTGTTTTTT
TRBV5-4	14	TRBJ2-1	few	NA	CASSLRFSAEEQFF	TGTGCCAGCAGCTTAAGATTCAGTGCCGAGGAGCAGTTCTTC
TRBV13	14	TRBJ1-1	once	NA	CASSLHGQYTEAFF	TGTGCCAGCAGCTTACATGGACAGTACACTGAAGCTTTCTTT
TRBV5-1	14	TRBJ1-1	few	NA	CASSLAGGNTEAFF	TGCGCCAGCAGCTTGGCCGGGGGGAACACTGAAGCTTTCTTT
TRBV7-2	15	TRBJ2-4	NA	NA	CASSLAYPMGGIQYF	TGTGCCAGCAGCTTAGCATATCCGATGGGAGGCATTCAGTACTTC
TRBV7-9	14	TRBJ1-2	once	NA	CASSLRSPNYGYTF	TGTGCCAGCAGCTTACGTAGCCCGAACTATGGCTACACCTTC
TRBV11-2	14	TRBJ1-5	NA	NA	CASSFNRVDQPQHF	TGTGCCAGCAGCTTTAACAGGGTGGACCAGCCCCAGCATTTT
TRBV6-4	12	TRBJ1-5	few	NA	CASITGNQPQHF	TGTGCCAGCATTACCGGTAATCAGCCCCAGCATTTT
TRBV7-2	12	TRBJ1-5	NA	TRBD1	CASSFPGQVQHF	TGTGCCAGCAGCTTCCCGGGACAGGTCCAGCATTTT
TRBV5-6	14	TRBJ1-6	NA	NA	CASSLYLYNSPLHF	TGTGCCAGCAGCTTGTATCTGTATAATTCACCCCTCCACTTT
TRBV18	15	TRBJ2-7	NA	TRBD1	CASSPGQGGSYEQYF	TGTGCCAGCTCACCGGGACAGGGGGGCTCCTACGAGCAGTACTTC
TRBV25-1	17	TRBJ2-2	NA	NA	CASSEYHLGVDGGELFF	TGTGCCAGCAGTGAATATCATCTGGGAGTTGACGGCGGGGAGCTGTTTTTT
TRBV19	15	TRBJ1-1	NA	TRBD1	CASTRTGLPNTEAFF	TGTGCCAGTACCCGGACAGGCCTCCCTAACACTGAAGCTTTCTTT
TRBV7-9	15	TRBJ2-1	NA	TRBD2	CASSLSAGGSNEQFF	TGTGCCAGCAGCCTGTCAGCGGGGGGGTCCAATGAGCAGTTCTTC
TRBV7-6	15	TRBJ1-4	NA	NA	CASSFKQGGTEKLFF	TGTGCCAGCAGCTTCAAACAAGGGGGGACTGAAAAACTGTTTTTT
TRBV2	15	TRBJ2-2	NA	NA	CASSEESGHTGELFF	TGTGCCAGCAGTGAAGAATCAGGGCACACCGGGGAGCTGTTTTTT
TRBV27	15	TRBJ2-7	once	TRBD1	CASSLKQGTSYEQYF	TGTGCCAGCAGTTTAAAACAGGGGACCTCCTACGAGCAGTACTTC
TRBV2	16	TRBJ1-5	NA	NA	CASSDVRVGGREPQHF	TGTGCCAGCAGTGACGTAAGGGTAGGCGGGCGAGAGCCCCAGCATTTT
TRBV28	14	TRBJ1-2	NA	NA	CASSLNGAGRLSTF	TGTGCCAGCAGTTTAAATGGGGCGGGCCGTCTCTCCACCTTC
TRBV7-2	15	TRBJ1-6	NA	TRBD1	CASSLEGAQDSPLHF	TGTGCCAGCAGCTTAGAGGGGGCGCAGGATTCACCCCTCCACTTT
TRBV7-2	17	TRBJ2-2	NA	NA	CASSFPQGRYDTGELFF	TGTGCCAGCAGCTTCCCCCAGGGTCGGTACGACACCGGGGAGCTGTTTTTT
TRBV4-2	13	TRBJ1-2	NA	NA	CASSQAGNYGYTF	TGTGCCAGCAGCCAAGCAGGGAACTATGGCTACACCTTC
TRBV7-2	15	TRBJ2-7	NA	NA	CASSPRDEGSYEQYF	TGTGCCAGCAGCCCCCGGGACGAGGGCTCCTACGAGCAGTACTTC
TRBV15	13	TRBJ2-7	once	NA	CATSREGRLGQYF	TGTGCCACCAGCAGAGAGGGCAGGCTGGGGCAGTACTTC
TRBV6-1	15	TRBJ1-5	NA	NA	CASKMVGGSNQPQHF	TGTGCCAGCAAGATGGTCGGGGGAAGCAATCAGCCCCAGCATTTT
TRBV7-3	14	TRBJ1-5	few	TRBD1	CASSLRTGVQPQHF	TGTGCCAGCAGCTTAAGGACAGGGGTTCAGCCCCAGCATTTT
TRBV7-2	15	TRBJ2-5	NA	NA	CASSLDSGTGETQYF	TGTGCCAGCAGCTTAGACTCGGGGACGGGGGAGACCCAGTACTTC
TRBV11-3	16	TRBJ1-1	NA	NA	CASSLDRRGLNTEAFF	TGTGCCAGCAGCTTAGATCGTCGAGGCCTGAACACTGAAGCTTTCTTT
TRBV14	15	TRBJ1-2	NA	NA	CASSPFRLSMAPILF	TGTGCCAGCAGCCCATTCAGACTGAGTATGGCCCCAATACTGTTC
TRBV6-1	15	TRBJ2-1	few	TRBD2	CASSETGGGADEQFF	TGTGCCAGCAGTGAAACCGGCGGGGGGGCAGATGAGCAGTTCTTC
TRBV2	15	TRBJ2-7	NA	NA	CASSEAEGTYHEQYF	TGTGCCAGCAGTGAAGCCGAAGGGACTTACCACGAGCAGTACTTC
TRBV7-9	13	TRBJ1-5	NA	NA	CASSSGGWQPQHF	TGTGCCAGCAGCTCGGGGGGCTGGCAGCCCCAGCATTTT
TRBV7-2	14	TRBJ1-1	NA	NA	CAIRLGGTNTEAFF	TGTGCCATTAGGCTGGGGGGCACGAACACTGAAGCTTTCTTT
TRBV6-5	14	TRBJ2-7	NA	NA	CASSYSGSTKEQYF	TGTGCCAGCAGTTACTCAGGGAGCACTAAGGAGCAGTACTTC
TRBV4-2	16	TRBJ1-2	once	NA	CASSQNRLSLGYGYTF	TGTGCCAGCAGCCAAAACCGACTAAGCCTGGGGTATGGCTACACCTTC
TRBV6-1	15	TRBJ1-3	NA	NA	CASSESTGRVNTIYF	TGTGCCAGCAGTGAATCAACAGGGAGAGTGAACACCATATATTTT
TRBV12-1	14	TRBJ2-7	NA	NA	CASSFATFSYEQYF	TGTGCCAGCAGCTTTGCGACATTCTCCTACGAGCAGTACTTC
TRBV7-6	13	TRBJ2-5	once	NA	CASSLTFQETQYF	TGTGCCAGCAGCTTAACCTTCCAAGAGACCCAGTACTTC